This T cell receptor beta chain was identified in a study of cytomegalovirus exposure and HLA in healthy donors. CDR1 and CDR2 (germline): MDHEN, SYDVKM. V was pared by 3 bases and J by 3 bases, with 9 bases between. This CDR3 comprises 14 residues. Study outcomes and limitations: Of the V segments, some could not be distinguished, including TRBV6-2 and TRBV6-3, and were excluded. In vitro confirmation showed three CMV-associated chains to be CMV antigen specific. HLA alleles were associated with fewer than 20,000 TCR beta sequences in a later analysis at 0.05 false discovery rate. Segments of the TCR beta V type were, in most cases, productive about 87% or about 30% of the time in an earlier analysis.

It was with 60 Vbeta and 13 Jbeta primers that the PCR ran. Measured with immunoSEQ multiplex PCR; TCRdb has only the in-frame clones, and not every one. There are about 99,000 clones in the sample; over 9% occur only once, and 5.5% to 7.5% lies in the top ten. This clone appeared a few times. Its specificity is unknown. The TCR was taken from a man aged 35 to 55 in good health and CMV-seropositive. The rearrangement uses TRBV28 and TRBJ1-5, with D tentatively TRBD1 (5 bases). Sample: PBMCs. The CDR3 DNA follows: TGTGCCAGCAGTTTGGCAGGGCCCAATCAGCCCCAGCATTTT. It yields the protein CASSLAGPNQPQHF.